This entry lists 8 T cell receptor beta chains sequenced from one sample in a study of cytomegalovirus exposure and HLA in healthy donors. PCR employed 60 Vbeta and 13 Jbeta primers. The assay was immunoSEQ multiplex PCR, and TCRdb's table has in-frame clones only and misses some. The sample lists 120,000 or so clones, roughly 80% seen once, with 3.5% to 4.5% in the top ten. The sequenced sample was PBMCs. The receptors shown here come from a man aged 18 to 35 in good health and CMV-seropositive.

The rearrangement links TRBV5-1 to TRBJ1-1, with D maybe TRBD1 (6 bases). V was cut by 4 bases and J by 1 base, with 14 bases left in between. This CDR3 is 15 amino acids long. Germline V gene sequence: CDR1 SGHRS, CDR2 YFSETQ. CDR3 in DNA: TGCGCCAGCAGCCATGACAGGACCCAGAACACTGAAGCTTTCTTT. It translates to CASSHDRTQNTEAFF.

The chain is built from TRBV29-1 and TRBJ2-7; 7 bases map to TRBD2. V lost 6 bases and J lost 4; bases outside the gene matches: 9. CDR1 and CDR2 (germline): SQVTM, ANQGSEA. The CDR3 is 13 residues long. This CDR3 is CSVFLADKYEQYF. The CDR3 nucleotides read TGCAGCGTGTTTCTAGCGGACAAATACGAGCAGTACTTC.

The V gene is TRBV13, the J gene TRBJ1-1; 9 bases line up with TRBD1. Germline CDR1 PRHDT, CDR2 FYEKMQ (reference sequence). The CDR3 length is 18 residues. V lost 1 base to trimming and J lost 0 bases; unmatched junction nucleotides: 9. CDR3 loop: CASSLAPRGQGMNTEAFF. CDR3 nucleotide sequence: TGTGCCAGCAGCTTAGCCCCCCGTGGACAGGGGATGAACACTGAAGCTTTCTTT.

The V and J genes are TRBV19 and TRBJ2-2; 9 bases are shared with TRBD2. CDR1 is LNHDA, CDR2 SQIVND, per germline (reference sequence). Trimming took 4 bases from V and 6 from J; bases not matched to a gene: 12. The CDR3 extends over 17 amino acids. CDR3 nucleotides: TGTGCCAGTAGTAAAACACCGGGACTAGCTACATCCGGGGAGCTGTTTTTT. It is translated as CASSKTPGLATSGELFF.

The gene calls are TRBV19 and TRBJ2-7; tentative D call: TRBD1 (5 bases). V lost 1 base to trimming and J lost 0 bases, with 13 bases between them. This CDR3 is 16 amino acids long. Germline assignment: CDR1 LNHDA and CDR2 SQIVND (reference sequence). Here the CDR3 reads CASSIGQGTSSYEQYF. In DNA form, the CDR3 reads TGTGCCAGTAGTATAGGGCAGGGCACGAGCTCCTACGAGCAGTACTTC.

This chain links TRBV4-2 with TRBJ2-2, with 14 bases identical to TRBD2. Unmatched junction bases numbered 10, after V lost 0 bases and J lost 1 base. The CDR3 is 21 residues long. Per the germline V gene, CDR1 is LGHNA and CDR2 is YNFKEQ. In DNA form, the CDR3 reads TGTGCCAGCAGCCAAGAAAGGACTAGCGGGGGGAATCGGAAGAACACCGGGGAGCTGTTTTTT. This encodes CASSQERTSGGNRKNTGELFF.

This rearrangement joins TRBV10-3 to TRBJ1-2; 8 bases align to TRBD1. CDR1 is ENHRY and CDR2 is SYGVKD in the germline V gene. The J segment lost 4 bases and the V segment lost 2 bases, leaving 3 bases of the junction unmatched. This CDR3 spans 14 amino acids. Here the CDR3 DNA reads TGTGCCATCAGTGAGGGTGGGACAGGCTATGGCTACACCTTC. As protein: CAISEGGTGYGYTF.

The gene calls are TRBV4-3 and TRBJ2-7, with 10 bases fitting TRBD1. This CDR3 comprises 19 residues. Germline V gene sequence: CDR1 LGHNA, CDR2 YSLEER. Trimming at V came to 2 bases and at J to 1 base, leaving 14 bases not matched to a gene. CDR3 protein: CASSQSLHSGTGVSYEQYF. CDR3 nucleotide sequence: TGCGCCAGCAGCCAAAGCCTCCACTCCGGGACAGGGGTTTCCTACGAGCAGTACTTC.